The sequence of this T cell receptor (beta chain) was determined in a study of blood T cell repertoires in COVID-19. Allocation to cohorts depended on clinical history reported by the participants. Trimming took 9 bases from V and 3 from J; bases not matched to a gene: 4. The CDR3 totals 13 residues. The V gene's germline CDR1 is KGHDR and CDR2 SFDVKD. TCRdb's copy holds only in-frame clones and misses some; the assay was immunoSEQ multiplex PCR. The table includes some 510,000 clones, 85% to 90% detected once. J is TRBJ2-7 and V is TRBV24-1, with 10 bases identical to TRBD1. Sequencing used PBMCs or T cells enriched from blood (not recorded which). This clonotype originated in a woman in her thirties or forties who had recovered from COVID-19. The CDR3 DNA follows: TGTGCCACCCCCGACAGGGGGCTCTACGAGCAGTACTTC. This gives the protein CATPDRGLYEQYF.